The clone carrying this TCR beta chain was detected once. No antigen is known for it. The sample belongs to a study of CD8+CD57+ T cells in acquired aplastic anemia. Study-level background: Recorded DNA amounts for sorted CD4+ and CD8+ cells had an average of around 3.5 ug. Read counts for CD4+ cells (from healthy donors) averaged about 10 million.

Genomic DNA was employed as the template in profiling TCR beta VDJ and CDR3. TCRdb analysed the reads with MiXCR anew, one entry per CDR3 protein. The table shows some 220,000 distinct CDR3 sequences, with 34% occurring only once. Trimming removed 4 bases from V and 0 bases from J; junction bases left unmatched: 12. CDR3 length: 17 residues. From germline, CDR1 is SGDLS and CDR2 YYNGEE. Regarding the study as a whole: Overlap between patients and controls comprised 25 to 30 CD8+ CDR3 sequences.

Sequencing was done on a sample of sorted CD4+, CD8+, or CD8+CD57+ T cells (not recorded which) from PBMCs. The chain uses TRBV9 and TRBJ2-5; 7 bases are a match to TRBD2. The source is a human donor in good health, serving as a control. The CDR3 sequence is CASSHQGLAVHQETQYF. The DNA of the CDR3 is TGTGCCAGCAGCCACCAGGGTCTAGCGGTGCACCAAGAGACCCAGTACTTC.